This T cell receptor (beta chain) is drawn from a study of blood T cell repertoires in COVID-19. The wider study: The study drew acute and convalescent COVID-19 samples from the United States, Italy and Spain.

Germline loops: CDR1 SNHLY, CDR2 FYNNEI. V was cut by 5 bases and J by 4 bases, with 17 bases left in between. The CDR3 totals 15 residues. Only in-frame clones appear in the TCRdb table, and some are missing; sequencing was by immunoSEQ multiplex PCR. Found here are tens of thousands of clones, about 90% of them singletons; the top ten hold 7% to 8%. The source is a woman aged 55-69 years with active or convalescent COVID-19. The J gene is TRBJ1-2, the V gene TRBV2; the D gene is possibly TRBD1 (5 bases). Source material: peripheral blood. CDR3 bases: TGTGCCAGCAGTCAAAGGCGGGGGAGGGGCTATGGCTACACCTTC. Translated, it gives CASSQRRGRGYGYTF.